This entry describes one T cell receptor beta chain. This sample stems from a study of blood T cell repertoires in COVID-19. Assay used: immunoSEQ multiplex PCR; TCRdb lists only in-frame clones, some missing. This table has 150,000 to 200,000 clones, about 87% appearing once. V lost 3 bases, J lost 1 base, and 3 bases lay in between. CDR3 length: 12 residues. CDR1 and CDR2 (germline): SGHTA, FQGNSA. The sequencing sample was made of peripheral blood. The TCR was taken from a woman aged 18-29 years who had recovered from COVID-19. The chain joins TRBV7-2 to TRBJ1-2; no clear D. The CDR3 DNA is TGTGCCAGCAGCTTCAATAACTATGGCTACACCTTC. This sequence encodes CASSFNNYGYTF. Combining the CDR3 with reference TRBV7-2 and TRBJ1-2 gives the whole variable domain GAGVSQSPSNKVTEKGKDVELRCDPISGHTALYWYRQSLGQGLEFLIYFQGNSAPDKSGLPSDRFSAERTGGSVSTLTIQRTQQEDSAVYLCASSFNNYGYTFGSGTRLTVV.